Given below is one TCR beta chain in context. Germline lookup yields CDR1 LGHDT and CDR2 YNNKEL (reference sequence). With 2 bases clipped from V and 4 bases from J, the junction kept 9 bases outside the gene matches. CDR3 size: 16 residues. The data were obtained in a study of blood T cell repertoires in COVID-19. Measured with immunoSEQ multiplex PCR; TCRdb has only the in-frame clones, and not every one. The table shows about 480,000 clones, with 75% to 90% occurring only once. Source material: peripheral blood. The receptor was derived from a woman between 25 and 40 years old with acute or convalescent COVID-19. The V and J genes are TRBV3-1 (or the pseudogene TRBV3-2) and TRBJ2-7; 9 positions agree with TRBD2. The CDR3 DNA reads TGTGCCAGCAGCCAATTACTAGCGGGTGCGACATACGAGCAGTACTTC. It codes for CASSQLLAGATYEQYF.